One sample yielded the 8 T cell receptor beta chains listed below, sequenced in a study of early T cells in non-severe SARS-CoV-2 infection. TCRdb redid the calling of the 5' RACE reads with MiXCR, one entry per CDR3 protein. Counted here are tens of thousands of distinct CDR3 sequences, 13% occurring once; the ten biggest clones make up about 1.1%. Sequencing used whole blood. The source of these receptors is an adult who was a healthcare worker with PCR-confirmed SARS-CoV-2 infection or an uninfected control (not recorded which).

Only a few counts were recorded for this clonotype. V and J are TRBV7-6 and TRBJ2-5, with unresolved D. V dropped 4 bases and J dropped 0 bases, with 15 bases sitting between them. The germline CDR1 and CDR2 sequences are SGHVS and FNYEAQ. CDR3 length equals 16 residues. Here the CDR3 reads CASSSPLGLYQETQYF. In DNA form, the CDR3 reads TGTGCCAGCAGCTCCCCCCTCGGGCTGTACCAAGAGACCCAGTACTTC.

V is TRBV29-1 and J is TRBJ2-7, with 10 bases aligning to TRBD2. The V gene's germline CDR1 is SQVTM and CDR2 ANQGSEA. The CDR3 has 15 amino acids. The J segment lost 2 bases and the V segment lost 5 bases, leaving 9 bases of the junction unmatched. CDR3 loop: CSVIGLAERPYEQYF. The DNA for the CDR3 is TGCAGCGTTATAGGACTAGCGGAACGACCCTACGAGCAGTACTTC.

This clonotype was counted a few times. The chain couples TRBV9 to TRBJ1-1; D is uncertain. This CDR3 contains 13 residues. V lost 0 bases to trimming and J lost 5 bases, with 8 bases between them. Germline-derived CDR1 and CDR2 are SGDLS and YYNGEE. The CDR3 DNA is TGTGCCAGCAGCGTAGGATGGAGAACTGAAGCTTTCTTT. Translating gives CASSVGWRTEAFF.

This clonotype was detected many times. V is TRBV6-4 and J is TRBJ2-3; D not certain. This CDR3 spans 14 amino acids. Deletions cut 2 bases from V and 1 base from J, with 7 bases between. The V gene's germline CDR1 is MRHNA and CDR2 SNTAGT. The CDR3 coding sequence is TGTGCCAGCAGTGACAGCGATGGCACAGATACGCAGTATTTT. Residues: CASSDSDGTDTQYF.

This clonotype was detected many times. V gene TRBV18 combines with J gene TRBJ2-3; D gene unclear. V was clipped by 8 bases and J by 2 bases, with 5 bases between them. The CDR3 has 11 residues. Germline CDR1 is KGHSH and CDR2 is LQKENI. The CDR3 coding sequence is TGTGCCAGCAGCCCCACAGATACGCAGTATTTT. It codes for CASSPTDTQYF.

This clonotype showed up many times. The chain combines TRBV29-1 with TRBJ1-1; 7 nucleotides line up with TRBD1. CDR1 and CDR2 (germline): SQVTM, ANQGSEA. The ends lost 1 base at V and 3 bases at J; junction bases unmatched: 5. This CDR3 spans 14 amino acids. The CDR3 nucleotides read TGCAGCGTTGAAGCCCAGACAGGGTACACTGAAGCTTTCTTT. Its protein is CSVEAQTGYTEAFF.

This clonotype was seen a few times. The chain has TRBV2 and TRBJ2-5, with TRBD2 matching 7 bases. J gave up 2 bases and V 4 bases, and 7 bases lay outside the gene matches. Germline V lookup: CDR1 SNHLY, CDR2 FYNNEI. The CDR3 spans 15 residues. The CDR3 DNA reads TGTGCCAGCAGTGTATTAGCGGGCCTGCAAGAGACCCAGTACTTC. Amino acids: CASSVLAGLQETQYF.

This clonotype has a handful of counts. The chain links TRBV12-3 or TRBV12-4 to TRBJ1-5; D is perhaps TRBD1 (5 bases). V dropped 7 bases and J dropped 7 bases, with 20 bases sitting between them. CDR3 length: 15 residues. The CDR3 protein is CASTFSRGLGQPQHF. The CDR3 bases are TGTGCCAGCACTTTCTCTCGGGGCCTGGGACAGCCCCAGCATTTT.